This TCR beta chain was captured in a study of blood T cell repertoires in COVID-19. J gave up 5 bases and V 5 bases, and 10 bases lay outside the gene matches. The CDR3 is made up of 15 amino acids. In germline, CDR1 is SGHTA, CDR2 FQGTGA. Using immunoSEQ multiplex PCR, the repertoire was profiled, and TCRdb retains in-frame clones only, with some absent. The table has 200,000 to 300,000 clones, around nine tenths seen once. Individuals drawn from under 30 US areas were about 18 to 100 years old. Self-reported history from a screening survey and questionnaire set each donor's cohort. The TCR sequence derives from a woman between 18 and 29 years old who had recovered from COVID-19. The chain couples TRBV7-3 to TRBJ2-5; 8 bases agree with TRBD1. Sequencing was carried out using PBMCs or T cells enriched from blood (not recorded which). For the CDR3, the DNA is TGTGCCAGCAGCCGTACCCAGGGGGCGAGGGAGACCCAGTACTTC. Translation: CASSRTQGARETQYF.